A single sample gave rise to the 24 T cell receptor beta chains below, sequenced in a study of cytomegalovirus exposure and HLA in healthy donors. The PCR had 60 Vbeta and 13 Jbeta primers. Sequencing was performed with immunoSEQ multiplex PCR; in TCRdb, only in-frame clones are kept and a portion is missing. The sample carries 150,000 to 200,000 clones, around four fifths recorded once. The sequencing sample was made of PBMCs. The receptors were sampled from a woman aged 30 to 39 in good health and CMV-seronegative.

V usage is TRBV28 and J usage is TRBJ2-7; 14 nucleotides match TRBD2. The CDR3 totals 13 residues. The germline gives CDR1 MDHEN, CDR2 SYDVKM. With V trimmed by 10 bases and J by 6 bases, 5 bases remained unmatched. CDR3 sequence: CATGTSGGSEQYF. Here the CDR3 DNA reads TGTGCCACCGGGACTAGCGGGGGTTCCGAGCAGTACTTC.

The chain recombines TRBV30 with TRBJ2-3; TRBD2 might be the D (5 bases). This CDR3 comprises 16 residues. Germline-derived CDR1 and CDR2 are GTSNPN and SVGIG (reference sequence). V shed 1 base and J shed 0 bases, with 14 bases lying between them. The CDR3 DNA sequence: TGTGCCTGGAGTGATCCTAGCAAAACTAGCACAGATACGCAGTATTTT. Amino acid sequence: CAWSDPSKTSTDTQYF.

This rearrangement joins TRBV7-9 to TRBJ2-2; weak D call: TRBD1 (5 bases). V dropped 4 bases and J dropped 6 bases, with 9 bases sitting between them. The CDR3 length is 13 residues. Germline V lookup: CDR1 SEHNR, CDR2 FQNEAQ (reference sequence). The CDR3 loop is CASSSTGSGELFF. The CDR3 nucleotides are TGTGCCAGCAGCTCCACAGGTTCCGGGGAGCTGTTTTTT. The entire variable domain, with the rest obtained from reference TRBV7-9 and TRBJ2-2, is as follows: DTGVSQNPRHKITKRGQNVTFRCDPISEHNRLYWYRQTLGQGPEFLTYFQNEAQLEKSRLLSDRFSAERPKGSFSTLEIQRTEQGDSAMYLCASSSTGSGELFFGEGSRLTVL.

The chain combines TRBV5-4 with TRBJ1-4; the D gene is possibly TRBD1 (5 bases). The CDR3 extends over 16 amino acids. With 2 bases removed from V and 1 base from J, the gap between germline ends came to 12 bases. The germline V gene encodes CDR1 SGHNT and CDR2 YYREEE (reference sequence). For the CDR3, the DNA is TGTGCCAGCAGCTTCGGGGGGGTTCGAACTAATGAAAAACTGTTTTTT. Amino acids: CASSFGGVRTNEKLFF.

Only one count was recorded for this clone. The rearrangement uses TRBV27 and TRBJ2-7; TRBD2 agrees at 7 bases. V shed 3 bases and J 2 bases; nucleotides not matched to a gene: 7. There are 15 residues in the CDR3. Germline-derived CDR1 and CDR2 are MNHEY and SMNVEV (reference sequence). In DNA, the CDR3 is TGTGCCAGCAGTTTCTTAAGCGGGGAAACCTACGAGCAGTACTTC. Its translation is CASSFLSGETYEQYF.

The J gene is TRBJ2-3, the V gene TRBV6-4, with 8 bases lining up with TRBD1. This CDR3 contains 15 residues. CDR1 and CDR2 (germline): MRHNA, SNTAGT. V was pared by 2 bases and J by 1 base, with 2 bases of the junction left unmatched. The CDR3: CASSDGQGGTDTQYF. The DNA of the CDR3 is TGTGCCAGCAGTGACGGACAGGGAGGCACAGATACGCAGTATTTT.

V gene TRBV4-1 combines with J gene TRBJ2-3; 11 positions agree with TRBD2. CDR1 is MGHRA, CDR2 YSYEKL, per germline. This CDR3 has 15 residues. V shed 1 base and J 7 bases; nucleotides not matched to a gene: 4. The CDR3: CASSQVAGGPNTQYF. In DNA, the CDR3 is TGCGCCAGCAGCCAAGTAGCGGGGGGGCCGAATACGCAGTATTTT.

The chain links TRBV13 to TRBJ2-3; 7 positions agree with TRBD2. Germline V gene sequence: CDR1 PRHDT, CDR2 FYEKMQ (reference sequence). J gave up 10 bases and V 3 bases, and 10 bases lay outside the gene matches. The CDR3 contains 14 residues. CDR3 sequence (DNA): TGTGCCAGCAGCTTGGGAGGGCCCCAAATAGCGCAGTATTTT. The encoded protein is CASSLGGPQIAQYF.

The gene calls are TRBV2 and TRBJ2-5, with 11 bases matching TRBD1. This CDR3 is built from 13 residues. J lost 6 bases, V lost 6 bases, and 3 bases had no gene match. CDR1 and CDR2 (germline): SNHLY, FYNNEI. The CDR3 loop is CASSGQGAKTQYF. CDR3 nucleotides: TGTGCCAGCAGCGGACAGGGGGCGAAGACCCAGTACTTC.

This clone came up a few times. The sample carries other DNA sequences with the same CDR3. V is TRBV2 and J is TRBJ2-2, with 9 bases lining up with TRBD1. CDR1 and CDR2 (germline): SNHLY, FYNNEI. This CDR3 comprises 14 residues. J gave up 1 base and V 8 bases, and 2 bases lay outside the gene matches. The DNA for the CDR3 is TGTGCCAGCGGGGACAGGGTGAACACCGGGGAGCTGTTTTTT. Translation: CASGDRVNTGELFF.

The chain employs TRBV11-3 and TRBJ1-1; TRBD1 agrees at 7 bases. Germline CDR1 is SGHNT and CDR2 is YENEEA. CDR3 length: 15 amino acids. V lost 1 base, J lost 0 bases, and 2 bases stayed unmatched. The CDR3 DNA sequence: TGTGCCAGCAGCTTAGGGGGACAGTTGAACACTGAAGCTTTCTTT. Amino acid sequence: CASSLGGQLNTEAFF.

Details on this clone: Distinct nucleotide sequences in the sample also encode this CDR3. The chain recombines TRBV5-1 with TRBJ2-3; 7 positions agree with TRBD2. The CDR3 totals 14 residues. With V trimmed by 0 bases and J by 6 bases, 4 bases remained unmatched. Per germline, CDR1 SGHRS and CDR2 YFSETQ. This CDR3 reads CASSLVAGGDTQYF. The CDR3 DNA sequence: TGCGCCAGCAGCTTGGTAGCGGGCGGGGATACGCAGTATTTT.

J is TRBJ2-1 and V is TRBV15; D perhaps matches TRBD2 (6 bases). The CDR3 sequence is 15 residues long. CDR1 LNHNV and CDR2 YYDKDF come from the germline V gene (reference sequence). The germline V and J ends were trimmed by 4 bases and 9 bases, with 19 bases remaining between them. The CDR3 region is CATSNTIDQGGEQFF. CDR3 nucleotide sequence: TGTGCCACCAGCAACACAATCGACCAGGGAGGTGAGCAGTTCTTC.

The chain is built from TRBV5-4 and TRBJ1-4, with TRBD1 matching over 7 bases. Trimming took 0 bases from V and 8 from J; bases not matched to a gene: 7. CDR1 is SGHNT and CDR2 is YYREEE in the germline V gene (reference sequence). The CDR3 is made up of 15 amino acids. In nucleotides, the CDR3 is TGTGCCAGCAGCTTGGGACAGGGATCGTCGGAAAAACTGTTTTTT. Its translation: CASSLGQGSSEKLFF.

On this clone itself: This specimen includes other DNA sequences encoding the same CDR3. This chain connects TRBV30 to TRBJ1-1, with no clear D. CDR1 and CDR2 (germline): GTSNPN, SVGIG (reference sequence). V was cut by 2 bases and J by 0 bases, with 7 bases left in between. The CDR3 is made up of 13 amino acids. The DNA of the CDR3 is TGTGCCTGGAGTTCGGGGATGAACACTGAAGCTTTCTTT. Translating it yields CAWSSGMNTEAFF.

This chain links TRBV5-1 with TRBJ2-1; TRBD2 matches at 10 bases. CDR3 size: 16 residues. Per germline, CDR1 SGHRS and CDR2 YFSETQ. Germline trimming cut 2 bases from V and 0 bases from J; bases unmatched to any gene: 2. Here the CDR3 DNA reads TGCGCCAGCAGCTTTAGCGGGAGGAGCTCCTACAATGAGCAGTTCTTC. Translation gives CASSFSGRSSYNEQFF.

About this clone: Relative to the germline gene, one junction end is altered; a read error may explain this. V gene TRBV6-5 combines with J gene TRBJ1-1, with D possibly being TRBD1 (5 bases). CDR3 size: 14 residues. Per germline, CDR1 MNHEY and CDR2 SVGAGI. CDR3 sequence: CASSFRTGSSEAFF. DNA of the CDR3: TGTGCCAGCAGTTTCCGAACAGGTTCATCTGAGGCTTTCTTT.

The V gene is TRBV7-9, the J gene TRBJ1-3; possible D gene TRBD1, 6 bases. The germline V gene has CDR1 SEHNR and CDR2 FQNEAQ (reference sequence). Trimming took off 6 bases at V and 3 bases at J, with 15 bases between the two ends. This CDR3 region has 15 residues. The CDR3 is CASSTGQGLGNTIYF. The CDR3 nucleotides are TGTGCCAGCAGTACGGGGCAGGGGCTTGGAAACACCATATATTTT.

The gene calls are TRBV7-9 and TRBJ1-1, with no clear D. V gave up 5 bases and J gave up 3 bases, with 16 bases separating them. Germline V gene sequence: CDR1 SEHNR, CDR2 FQNEAQ (reference sequence). This CDR3 contains 15 residues. The CDR3 nucleotides read TGTGCCAGCAGCAGCCACTCCCTCCGGGACACTGAAGCTTTCTTT. It codes for CASSSHSLRDTEAFF.

The V and J genes are TRBV5-1 and TRBJ1-2, with D unresolved. Trimming removed 7 bases at V and 0 bases at J, with 13 bases between. The CDR3 totals 14 residues. From germline, CDR1 is SGHRS and CDR2 YFSETQ. This chain's CDR3 is CASGPGRPNYGYTF. DNA of the CDR3: TGCGCCAGCGGCCCGGGAAGGCCTAACTATGGCTACACCTTC.

The V gene is TRBV5-1, the J gene TRBJ1-6; D gene uncertain. CDR3 length equals 17 residues. Germline loops: CDR1 SGHRS, CDR2 YFSETQ. Trimming took 1 base from V and 0 from J, leaving 11 bases between them. This CDR3 reads CASSLMPMSSYNSPLHF. DNA for the CDR3: TGCGCCAGCAGCTTGATGCCGATGAGCTCCTATAATTCACCCCTCCACTTT.

This chain connects TRBV6-5 to TRBJ1-1, with D uncertain. The V gene's germline CDR1 is MNHEY and CDR2 SVGAGI. The CDR3 extends over 15 amino acids. Trimming pared 0 bases from V and 2 bases from J, leaving 10 bases between. The CDR3: CASSYSSNRNTEAFF. CDR3 nucleotide sequence: TGTGCCAGCAGTTACTCGAGTAACAGAAACACTGAAGCTTTCTTT.

This chain joins TRBV5-5 and TRBJ2-7, with D possibly TRBD2 on 5 matching bases. Deletions cut 0 bases from V and 5 bases from J, with 9 bases between. The CDR3 consists of 13 residues. Germline CDR1 and CDR2: SGHKS and YYEKEE (reference sequence). CDR3 sequence reads: CASSLARGNEQYF. CDR3 DNA sequence: TGTGCCAGCAGCTTGGCCCGGGGAAACGAGCAGTACTTC.

This chain links TRBV15 with TRBJ1-2; the D is unclear. Germline V gene lookup returns CDR1 LNHNV and CDR2 YYDKDF (reference sequence). CDR3 length: 15 amino acids. V lost 0 bases, J lost 0 bases, and 8 bases lay in between. Here the CDR3 DNA reads TGTGCCACCAGCAGAGAGATGGCAGCTAACTATGGCTACACCTTC. This codes for CATSREMAANYGYTF.